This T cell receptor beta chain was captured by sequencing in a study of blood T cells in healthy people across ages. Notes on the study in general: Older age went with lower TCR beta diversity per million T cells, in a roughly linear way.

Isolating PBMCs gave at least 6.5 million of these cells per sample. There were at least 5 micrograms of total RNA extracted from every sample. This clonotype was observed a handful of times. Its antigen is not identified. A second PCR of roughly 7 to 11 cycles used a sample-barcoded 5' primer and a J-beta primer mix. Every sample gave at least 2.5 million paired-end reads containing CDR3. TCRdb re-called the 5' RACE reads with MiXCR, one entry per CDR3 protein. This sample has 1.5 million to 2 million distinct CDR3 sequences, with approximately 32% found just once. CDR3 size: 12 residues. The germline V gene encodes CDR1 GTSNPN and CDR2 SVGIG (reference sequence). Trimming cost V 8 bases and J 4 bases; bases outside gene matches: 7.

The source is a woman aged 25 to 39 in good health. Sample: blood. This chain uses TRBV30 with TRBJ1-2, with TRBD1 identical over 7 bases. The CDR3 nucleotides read TGTGCCAACAGGGACAGAACCTATGGCTACACCTTC. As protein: CANRDRTYGYTF.